The 6 T cell receptor beta chains below come from one sample, sequenced in a study of T cells in Graves' hyperthyroidism and ophthalmopathy. Using RNA transcripts as the source, TCR beta CDR3 regions were amplified. An initial round of RT-PCR targeting the TCR CDR3 relied on the HTBI primer set. One entry per CDR3 protein results from TCRdb running MiXCR on the multiplex PCR reads. Of approximately 400,000 distinct CDR3 sequences listed, around 13% are singletons. The sample consisted of blood. The source of these receptors is a woman in her 30s with Graves' ophthalmopathy.

The chain is built from TRBV19 and TRBJ1-5; possibly TRBD1 for D (5 bases). The CDR3 has 15 residues. Trimming removed 6 bases from V and 5 bases from J, with 17 bases in between. The germline CDR1 and CDR2 sequences are LNHDA and SQIVND (reference sequence). DNA for the CDR3: TGTGCCAGTAGCCTCGAGGGTGGGGGGTATCAGCCCCAGCATTTT. The encoded protein is CASSLEGGGYQPQHF. Drawing the rest from reference TRBV19 and TRBJ1-5, the complete variable domain is DGGITQSPKYLFRKEGQNVTLSCEQNLNHDAMYWYRQDPGQGLRLIYYSQIVNDFQKGDIAEGYSVSREKKESFPLTVTSAQKNPTAFYLCASSLEGGGYQPQHFGDGTRLSIL.

This chain links TRBV9 with TRBJ2-5, with 7 bases identical to TRBD2. The J segment lost 2 bases and the V segment lost 5 bases, leaving 9 bases of the junction unmatched. Germline V gene lookup returns CDR1 SGDLS and CDR2 YYNGEE. The CDR3 totals 15 residues. CDR3: CASSAGTTSQETQYF. The CDR3, as DNA: TGTGCCAGCAGTGCCGGGACTACCTCACAAGAGACCCAGTACTTC.

This clonotype was seen more than once but under ten times. This chain uses TRBV5-1 with TRBJ1-2, with D tentatively TRBD1 (5 bases). With 0 bases removed from V and 2 bases from J, the gap between germline ends came to 11 bases. This CDR3 has 15 residues. Per the germline V gene, CDR1 is SGHRS and CDR2 is YFSETQ. CDR3 nucleotides: TGCGCCAGCAGCTTGGCGTTTTGGGGGAACTATGGCTACACCTTC. Translating gives CASSLAFWGNYGYTF.

The table lists this clonotype with many counts. The chain combines TRBV2 with TRBJ1-5; 8 bases agree with TRBD1. V was pared by 4 bases and J by 7 bases, with 3 bases of the junction left unmatched. Germline CDR1 is SNHLY and CDR2 is FYNNEI. CDR3 length equals 13 residues. CDR3 nucleotide sequence: TGTGCCAGCAGTGTTACAGGGGGACAGCCCCAGCATTTT. Encoded protein: CASSVTGGQPQHF.

This clonotype was counted a few times. This chain links TRBV11-3 with TRBJ2-5; 12 bases align to TRBD2. The CDR3 extends over 16 amino acids. Germline CDR1 reads SGHNT; CDR2 reads YENEEA. The V and J ends lost 2 bases and 5 bases, in that order; junction bases with no gene match: 6. The CDR3 loop is CASSLSSGGAPETQYF. The DNA of the CDR3 is TGTGCCAGCAGCTTATCTAGCGGGGGGGCCCCGGAGACCCAGTACTTC. Complete variable domain (other parts from reference TRBV11-3 and TRBJ2-5): EAGVVQSPRYKIIEKKQPVAFWCNPISGHNTLYWYLQNLGQGPELLIRYENEEAVDDSQLPKDRFSAERLKGVDSTLKIQPAELGDSAVYLCASSLSSGGAPETQYFGPGTRLLVL.

This rearrangement joins TRBV25-1 to TRBJ1-6; D is possibly TRBD1 (6 bases). Trimming pared 5 bases from V and 9 bases from J, leaving 17 bases between. CDR3 length: 15 amino acids. Germline V gene lookup returns CDR1 MGHDK and CDR2 SYGVNS. CDR3 sequence reads: CASSKRMTGRSPLHF. Here the CDR3 DNA reads TGTGCCAGCAGTAAAAGGATGACAGGCCGTTCACCCCTCCACTTT.